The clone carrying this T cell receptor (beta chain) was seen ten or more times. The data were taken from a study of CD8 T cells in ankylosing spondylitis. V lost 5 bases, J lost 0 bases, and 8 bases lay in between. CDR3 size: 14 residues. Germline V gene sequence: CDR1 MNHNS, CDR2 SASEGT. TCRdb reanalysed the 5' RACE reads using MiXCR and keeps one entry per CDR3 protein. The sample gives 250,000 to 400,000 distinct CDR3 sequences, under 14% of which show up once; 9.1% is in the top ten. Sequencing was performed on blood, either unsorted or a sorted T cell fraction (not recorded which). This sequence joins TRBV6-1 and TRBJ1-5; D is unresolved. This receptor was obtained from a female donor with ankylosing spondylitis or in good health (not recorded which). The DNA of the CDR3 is TGTGCCAGCAGTCTTACAGTTAGCAATCAGCCCCAGCATTTT. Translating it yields CASSLTVSNQPQHF.